This T cell receptor beta chain was retrieved from a study of cytomegalovirus exposure and HLA in healthy donors. Findings and limits, study-wide: The study put 150 to 200 TCR beta chains on its list as cytomegalovirus-associated.

Primers for the PCR totalled 60 Vbeta and 13 Jbeta. Assay used: immunoSEQ multiplex PCR; TCRdb lists only in-frame clones, some missing. This sample carries around 200,000 clones, around 80% of them seen once, and the ten largest clones take 0.5% to 0.7%. Concerning this clone itself: Its antigen is undetermined.

The CDR3 is 13 residues long. The ends lost 0 bases at V and 11 bases at J; junction bases unmatched: 0. Germline values: CDR1 MNHEY, CDR2 SVGAGI. Sequenced: PBMCs. The sequence came from a woman in her forties in good health and CMV-seronegative. This chain connects TRBV6-5 to TRBJ2-4; 11 positions match TRBD1. The CDR3 DNA follows: TGTGCCAGCAGTTACTCGGGACAGGGGGTTCAGTACTTC. Its protein product is CASSYSGQGVQYF.